This T cell receptor beta chain derives from a study of blood T cell repertoires in COVID-19. Study context: The cDNA or gDNA used as material had been derived from T cells, B-cell-depleted T cells, or PBMCs.

Per the study methods: Amplification with reference gene primers provided the estimates of nucleated cell counts. Using immunoSEQ multiplex PCR, the repertoire was profiled, and TCRdb retains in-frame clones only, with some absent. The V and J calls and clone size come from that table; D and trimming were worked out from the DNA. The data show about 270,000 clones, 75% to 90% seen once. This CDR3 region has 14 residues. Trimming removed 5 bases at V and 4 bases at J, with 11 bases between. The germline gives CDR1 SGHAT, CDR2 FQNNGV. Participant age was roughly 18 to 100 years, and participants resided in approximately 25 US areas.

This TCR was sampled from a woman aged 18-29 years who had recovered from COVID-19. The sample consisted of PBMCs or T cells enriched from blood (not recorded which). The genes are TRBV11-2 and TRBJ2-2; tentative D call: TRBD1 (7 bases). CDR3 coding DNA: TGTGCCAGCAGCCAGGGGGGAAGCACCGGGGAGCTGTTTTTT. Its translation: CASSQGGSTGELFF.